This TCR beta chain originates from a study of cytomegalovirus exposure and HLA in healthy donors listed by TCRdb under 2017. Study-level background: In an earlier analysis of about 560 of the donors, about 270 Gb of sequence data and 117 million unique TCR beta sequences from roughly 180 million T cells were reported. An early release that covered 500 to 800 HLA-typed donors contained 300 to 350 gigabases of sequencing data and around 80 million unique TCR sequences. Among the roughly 400 genotyped donors, more than 70% belonged to the genetic ancestry cluster associated with self-reported Caucasian donors. The aim of the study was to test whether cataloging public T cell receptors could identify signatures of past pathogen exposure. The study used immunosequencing to profile the T cell repertoires of approximately 630 subjects and linked those repertoires to cytomegalovirus serostatus. Besides the first cohort of around 670 subjects, a separate validation cohort made up of 90 to 150 different subjects was used. To predict cytomegalovirus infection status, the study brought together high-throughput TCR immunosequencing, statistical association of individual TCRs with disease status, and machine learning. To study patterns of TCR occurrence, a later analysis re-analyzed previously published TCR beta repertoires from around 670 donors and added high-resolution HLA genotyping. In the later analysis, no new phenotypic data were used to find candidate immune exposures; instead, reliance was placed on TCR beta sequences and their occurrence across donors. An earlier analysis of some 600 of the donors applied high-throughput TCR beta sequencing to assess whether each TCR beta V gene segment acted as functional or pseudogenic. Alongside the repertoire data, information on donor age, sex, ethnicity and CMV serostatus was compiled. Genome-wide SNP genotypes for about 65% of the roughly 670 donors were used in a later genetic analysis, which treated that subset as a discovery cohort. All discovery cohort repertoires had been generated using a single sequencing platform. HLA typing covered class I and class II loci at four-digit resolution. Typing coverage differed by locus: A, B, C, DRB1 and DQB1 were typed in about 620-630 donors, DQA1 in about 550, DPA1 in some 600, and DPB1 in approximately 450. Because of strong linkage in the cohort, roughly 5 DR-DQ haplotypes were treated as single units for association and clustering. On average, around 240,000 unique TCR beta nucleotide sequences were sequenced per donor among a few hundred genotyped donors of the cohort, with roughly 18% of those sequences being non-productive.

Receptor amplification or capture employed the immunoSEQ multiplex PCR assay. For the multiplex PCR, a mixture combining 60 forward primers for TCR Vbeta segments and 13 reverse primers for TCR Jbeta segments was used. A multiplex PCR assay on genomic DNA amplified the CDR3 region of rearranged TCR beta genes. On the Illumina HiSeq System, the amplified TCR beta libraries were sequenced as 87-base-pair reads. The study's own analysis went as follows. In a later analysis, tens of millions of unique TCR beta chains were counted across the approximately 670 repertoires, and approximately 11 million of these chains were shared by at least two donors. Raw reads were error-corrected and collapsed into unique sequences with a nearest-neighbor algorithm that merged closely related sequences to remove PCR and sequencing errors. Alignment of CDR3 sequences to IMGT reference sequences was used to assign V, D and J gene segments. For a sequence to be retained, a match of at least six nucleotides was required to both a V gene segment and a J gene segment. Rearrangements were called productive when the CDR3 lacked stop codons and stayed in frame with V and J; all others were non-productive. CDR3 was defined according to IMGT convention as the region running from the second conserved V-encoded cysteine to the conserved J-encoded phenylalanine. The earlier analysis of some 550 of the donors excluded any sequence lacking an unambiguous match to a single V gene segment. An earlier analysis of around 600 of the donors classified V segments as functional when productive rearrangements were above 56.7% and as segregating when the standard deviation between donors was above 5%. A statistical classification framework was built for diagnosing cytomegalovirus status from the catalog of TCR beta chain sequences. In a later analysis, TCR nucleotide sequences were compared against IMGT/GENE-DB human TR gene sequences so that V and J genes could be assigned. The TCRdist pipeline was used in a later analysis to assign CDR3 sequences and most-parsimonious VDJ recombination scenarios. A later analysis defined each TCR beta chain by its CDR3 amino acid sequence plus V-gene family, and excluded reads lacking a unique V-gene family. A later analysis removed roughly 590 highly shared, low-generation-probability nucleotide sequences to deal with suspected cross-contamination and a sequencing artifact. A later analysis calculated a clonal expansion index for each public chain from normalized within-repertoire ranks of inferred template counts. A later analysis computed generation probabilities with a VDJ recombination model fitted to out-of-frame rearrangements, and checked the results against IGoR. Hypergeometric tests were used in a later analysis to score TCR-TCR, TCR-HLA and TCR-CMV co-occurrence, with a repertoire-size bias correction applied to the TCR pairs. False discovery rates were estimated in a later analysis by permuting HLA or CMV assignments 20 times. In a later analysis, co-occurring TCRs were grouped with DBSCAN, and TCRdist sequence similarity was added when clustering was performed within HLA-allele-positive subsets. Repertoires with fewer than 30,000 or more than 120,000 public chains were left out of co-occurrence clustering, as were four to six repertoires with anomalous nucleotide sharing. Entries here come from immuneACCESS through TCRdb and include only in-frame sequences with V and J called. Some clones fail to appear in such tables; in the studies checked, an unresolved V gene covers under half of the shortfall, and the cause of the remainder is unknown. V and J calls and clone size are given by that table; D and trimming were obtained from the DNA. The sample table lists about 200,000 clones, approximately 79% of them with a count of one. The ten largest make up about 1.5% of the sample.

CDR1 and CDR2 were assigned from the germline V gene as LGHNT and FRNRAP. The CDR3 measures 15 amino acids from cysteine to phenylalanine. Only CDR3 DNA is held: 45 bases, read in frame from base 1. The germline V end is reduced by 4 bases and the J end by 5 bases; junction bases left unmatched: 10. The cohort consisted of 600 or so healthy bone marrow donors. At the time of sampling, every cohort member was nominally healthy, though immune exposures that went unrecorded were likely present. The donor tested CMV seronegative and was one of the 352 seronegative cohort members. Each donor provided a peripheral blood sample, and peripheral blood mononuclear cells were used for TCR beta sequencing. Genomic DNA extraction from the blood cell samples was performed with the Qiagen DNeasy Blood Extraction Kit. Study-level results and caveats: In an earlier analysis of about 550 of the donors, most TCR beta V segments were observed in productive rearrangements about 87% or about 30% of the time, broadly matching IMGT annotations. In this cohort, only TCR beta chains were sequenced, and detectable features were limited by the absence of alpha or paired-chain data. Some IMGT-functional V segments, including TRBV6-2 and TRBV6-3, could not be distinguished by the 87-base-pair reads and were therefore excluded. In a later genetic analysis, fewer N-insertions in productive TCRs were reported among donors in an Asian-associated ancestry cluster than the roughly 700-donor mean. A later analysis found that TCR association rates varied across HLA loci, with DRB1 alleles showing the most associated TCRs and HLA-C alleles the fewest. When HLA alleles, especially DR and DQ, strongly co-occurred, attributing TCR associations to individual alleles was difficult. Correlated functional status among segregating V segments might be attributable to linkage disequilibrium, but an unknown experimental factor could not be ruled out. Because HLA typing was missing for some donors at each locus, association tests included only the typed subset. About 17 rarely observed V segments, including chromosome 9 orphons, were excluded from the earlier analysis of a few hundred of the donors because counts were too low. Compared with equally common non-associated chains, HLA-associated TCR beta chains in a later analysis were more clonally expanded and had lower generation probabilities. At a false discovery rate of 0.05, a later analysis linked 16,000 or so TCR beta sequences to specific HLA alleles. Cytomegalovirus status was reported to be diagnosed by the classifier with high specificity and sensitivity in both the original and validation cohorts. A cluster of highly shared sequence variants was judged likely to represent a technical artifact of the sequencing pipeline. According to a later analysis, most CMV-associated TCR beta chains appeared to be HLA-restricted, and the HLA associations seemed to be driven largely by CMV exposure. In a later genetic analysis, a missense DCLRE1C variant was associated with V-gene and J-gene trimming of TCR beta chains, and the association was replicated in an independent cohort. Sequencing depth was assumed to be roughly uniform across donors in the presence/absence analyses, though that assumption may not hold. A few of the identified cytomegalovirus-associated TCR beta chains were confirmed in vitro to be specific for cytomegalovirus antigens. The study gave a list of under 200 TCR beta chains associated with cytomegalovirus. Most TCR sequences were observed very rarely across donors, whereas some public TCRs were present in many individuals. A further reported finding was that TCR beta sequences accurately predicted the HLA-A and HLA-B alleles for most subjects in the first cohort. According to a later analysis, parvovirus B19, influenza, CMV and Epstein-Barr virus appeared linked to several top co-occurrence clusters. The authors suggested that the approach could potentially be generalized to other disease states and immunological phenotypes. CMV serostatus was the only immune exposure information available for the cohort.

For this clone: No antigen is known for it. No quality values exist for individual bases; no much larger clone is one base distant.

The receptor comes from a man aged 45-60 years in good health and CMV-seronegative. Recombination linked TRBV12-5 to TRBJ2-7, with 8 bases matching TRBD1. The sequenced sample was PBMCs. Read as DNA, the sequence is TGTGCTAGTGGTTGGGGCCGGACAGGGAAGGACGAGCAGTACTTC. It is translated as CASGWGRTGKDEQYF.